The present T cell receptor (beta chain) was sequenced within a study of blood T cell repertoires in COVID-19. The overall study: Donors in the United States, Italy and Spain gave samples during acute or convalescent COVID-19. T cells, B-cell-depleted T cells, or PBMCs provided the cDNA or gDNA that served as material.

Authors' processing steps: From reference gene primer amplification, estimates of nucleated cell counts were derived. Here immunoSEQ multiplex PCR was the method, and the copy in TCRdb shows in-frame clones only, minus some. V and J calls plus clone size are reproduced from that table; the DNA served to infer D and trimming. The sample has approximately 150,000 clones; roughly 83% are singletons. Everyone who took part was 18 to 89 years old, and they came from 20 to 25 US areas. V gave up 3 bases and J gave up 4 bases; unmatched junction bases: 14. In germline, CDR1 is SGHTS, CDR2 YDEGEE. There are 17 residues in the CDR3.

The sequenced material came from PBMCs or T cells enriched from blood (not recorded which). The chain is built from TRBV5-8 and TRBJ1-1; 8 bases are shared with TRBD1. The TCR originated in a man in his 70s who had been exposed to COVID-19. The CDR3 DNA reads as TGTGCCAGCAGCTCACCCCCCGACAGGGGAGATTTCACTGAAGCTTTCTTT. This sequence encodes CASSSPPDRGDFTEAFF.